Sequencing of this T cell receptor beta chain was carried out in a study of cytomegalovirus exposure and HLA in healthy donors. Whole-study results and caveats: Later analysis identified over 15,000 TCR beta sequences associated with HLA alleles, using a false discovery rate threshold of 0.05. A later analysis reportedly identified an Asian-associated ancestry cluster as carrying fewer N-insertions than the approximately 730-donor mean.

60 Vbeta and 13 Jbeta primers were used in PCR. The repertoire was sequenced with immunoSEQ multiplex PCR; TCRdb's copy has only in-frame clones and lacks some. The sample contains about 200,000 clones, around four fifths of which appear only once. Germline values: CDR1 LGHNT, CDR2 FRNRAP. The CDR3 covers 19 residues. Unmatched junction bases numbered 16, after V lost 0 bases and J lost 5 bases. As to this clone: The antigen remains unidentified.

The TCR originated in a man aged 50 to 59 in good health and CMV-seronegative. Sequencing was carried out using PBMCs. The chain links TRBV12-5 to TRBJ1-3; TRBD1 agrees at 7 bases. This CDR3 reads CASGLVSSGTATLRNTIYF. The CDR3 nucleotides are TGTGCTAGTGGTTTGGTTTCGTCGGGGACAGCAACCTTAAGAAACACCATATATTTT.